The 23 T cell receptor beta chains presented below share a single source sample, sequenced in a study of OX40 agonist ivuxolimab in advanced cancers. The table came from immunoSEQ multiplex PCR; TCRdb's copy has only in-frame clones and leaves some out. In the table there are over 30,000 clones, roughly four fifths of which are singletons. The specimen comprised CD4+ or CD8+ T cells sorted from blood, sampled in a trial of the OX40 agonist ivuxolimab. The source is an adult with an advanced solid tumor such as melanoma, head and neck, liver or kidney cancer.

The rearrangement joins TRBV6-1 to TRBJ2-5; D remains ambiguous. This CDR3 spans 16 amino acids. Trimming stripped 0 bases from V and 4 bases from J, with 15 bases between. Looked up from germline, CDR1 is MNHNS and CDR2 is SASEGT. The CDR3 here is CASSEALPAPGETQYF. As DNA, the CDR3 is TGTGCCAGCAGTGAAGCGCTTCCGGCGCCCGGAGAGACCCAGTACTTC.

The genes are TRBV15 and TRBJ1-1, with D perhaps TRBD1 (5 bases). Trimming removed 4 bases from V and 1 base from J, with 13 bases in between. Germline CDR1 reads LNHNV; CDR2 reads YYDKDF (reference sequence). The CDR3 is 15 residues long. In DNA, the CDR3 is TGTGCCACCAGCAAAGTATTAGGACAGAACACTGAAGCTTTCTTT. It is translated as CATSKVLGQNTEAFF.

The chain carries TRBV7-2 and TRBJ2-7; D is possibly TRBD1 or TRBD2 (6 bases each). The CDR3 covers 15 residues. CDR1 and CDR2 (germline): SGHTA, FQGNSA. Trimming stripped 1 base from V and 3 bases from J, with 13 bases between. The CDR3 DNA is TGTGCCAGCAGCTTAGGGAGGGACACCTTCTACGAGCAGTACTTC. Translation: CASSLGRDTFYEQYF.

As for this clone: One end of the junction does not line up with germline, which may come from a read error. The same CDR3 also results from other DNA sequences found in this sample. This chain connects TRBV6-1 to TRBJ1-6; the D is unclear. The CDR3 extends over 15 amino acids. Germline CDR1 reads MNHNS; CDR2 reads SASEGT. In nucleotides, the CDR3 is TGTGCCGCAAGTAAGGCCCTAGACTATAATTCACCCCTCCATTTT. Translating gives CAASKALDYNSPLHF.

J is TRBJ1-1 and V is TRBV10-3, with 9 bases lining up with TRBD1. The V segment lost 7 bases and the J segment 1 base; nucleotides outside the gene matches: 4. The CDR3 covers 14 residues. Per germline, CDR1 ENHRY and CDR2 SYGVKD. The CDR3 here is CAIKDRGGNTEAFF. The CDR3 nucleotides read TGTGCCATCAAGGACAGGGGAGGGAACACTGAAGCTTTCTTT.

The rearrangement joins TRBV7-7 to TRBJ2-5, with D perhaps being TRBD1 or TRBD2 (6 bases each). Germline CDR1 reads SSHAT; CDR2 reads FNYEAQ (reference sequence). Trimming cost V 3 bases and J 5 bases, with 10 bases left between them. The CDR3 contains 13 residues. CDR3 DNA sequence: TGTGCCAGCAGCTTTACAGGGAGGGAGACCCAGTACTTC. Its translation is CASSFTGRETQYF.

J is TRBJ1-1 and V is TRBV2; the match to TRBD1 covers 8 bases. In germline, CDR1 is SNHLY, CDR2 FYNNEI. V lost 2 bases, J lost 10 bases, and 6 bases stayed unmatched. The CDR3 runs to 13 residues. Here the CDR3 DNA reads TGTGCCAGCAGTGAACTGGACAGGGAATCAGCTTTCTTT. Translation gives CASSELDRESAFF.

V and J are TRBV11-1 and TRBJ1-2; D not resolved. CDR1 is SGHAT, CDR2 FQDESV, per germline (reference sequence). The germline V and J ends were trimmed by 5 bases and 4 bases, with 20 bases remaining between them. This CDR3 region has 16 residues. The CDR3 is CASSQNILAASYGYTF. In DNA, the CDR3 is TGTGCCAGCAGCCAAAACATCTTGGCAGCTAGCTATGGCTACACCTTC.

This clone was seen once. This chain joins TRBV11-2 and TRBJ2-2, with a tentative D call TRBD1 (5 bases). The CDR3 covers 14 residues. The germline V gene has CDR1 SGHAT and CDR2 FQNNGV. V lost 5 bases and J lost 2, with 9 bases in between. CDR3 nucleotide sequence: TGTGCCAGCAGCCTCAGGACAAACACCGGGGAGCTGTTTTTT. Residues: CASSLRTNTGELFF.

A few counts support this clone. CDR3: CASGLGARGIQYF. CDR3 coding DNA: TGTGCCAGTGGACTCGGGGCCCGAGGGATTCAGTACTTC. V gene TRBV5-6 combines with J gene TRBJ2-4; the D gene could be TRBD1 or TRBD2 (5 bases each). Trimming pared 8 bases from V and 10 bases from J, leaving 19 bases between. CDR1 SGHDT and CDR2 YYEEEE come from the germline V gene. This CDR3 has 13 amino acids.

The chain links TRBV10-2 to TRBJ2-7; no firm D call. Trimming pared 2 bases from V and 6 bases from J, leaving 11 bases between. Germline-derived CDR1 and CDR2 are WSHSY and SAAADI. This CDR3 has 13 amino acids. The CDR3 nucleotides are TGCGCCAGCAGTGAGGTTGTGGGCGGCGAGCAGTACTTC. It encodes CASSEVVGGEQYF.

This sequence joins TRBV7-2 and TRBJ1-1; 7 positions match TRBD1. Germline V gene lookup returns CDR1 SGHTA and CDR2 FQGNSA. The trim removed 0 bases at V and 11 bases at J, leaving 9 bases unmatched. This CDR3 has 14 residues. The CDR3, as DNA: TGTGCCAGCAGCTTAGCGCGCGTAAAGGGGGCGGCTTTCTTT. Residues: CASSLARVKGAAFF.

This clone was seen only a few times. The chain joins TRBV6-5 to TRBJ1-4, with no clear D. This CDR3 contains 11 residues. The germline V and J ends were trimmed by 4 bases and 7 bases, with 4 bases remaining between them. Germline V gene sequence: CDR1 MNHEY, CDR2 SVGAGI. The CDR3 nucleotides are TGTGCCAGCAGTTGGGGTGAAAAACTGTTTTTT. Translating it yields CASSWGEKLFF.

V is TRBV6-1 and J is TRBJ2-3; D is possibly TRBD1 or TRBD2 (5 bases each). The germline V and J ends were trimmed by 5 bases and 1 base, with 13 bases remaining between them. CDR1 and CDR2 from the germline V gene are MNHNS and SASEGT. CDR3 length: 15 residues. In DNA, the CDR3 is TGTGCCAGCAGTAAAGTAATGGGGGGCACAGATACGCAGTATTTT. This codes for CASSKVMGGTDTQYF.

This chain links TRBV5-5 with TRBJ1-3; D ambiguous. CDR3 length: 14 residues. Trimming removed 2 bases at V and 4 bases at J, with 10 bases between. CDR1 SGHKS and CDR2 YYEKEE come from the germline V gene (reference sequence). The CDR3 sequence is CASSLAGPGNTIYF. The CDR3 DNA is TGTGCCAGCAGCTTAGCCGGGCCGGGAAACACCATATATTTT. Drawing the rest from reference TRBV5-5 and TRBJ1-3, the complete variable domain is DAGVTQSPTHLIKTRGQQVTLRCSPISGHKSVSWYQQVLGQGPQFIFQYYEKEERGRGNFPDRFSARQFPNYSSELNVNALLLGDSALYLCASSLAGPGNTIYFGEGSWLTVV.

The chain recombines TRBV12-5 with TRBJ2-1, with TRBD2 matching over 12 bases. This CDR3 has 18 residues. Germline values: CDR1 LGHNT, CDR2 FRNRAP. V shed 4 bases and J 9 bases; nucleotides not matched to a gene: 16. Here the CDR3 DNA reads TGTGCTAGTGGTTCGGGGACTAGCGGGCTTTCTGGGGGAAGTGAGCAGTTCTTC. As protein: CASGSGTSGLSGGSEQFF.

The chain has TRBV15 and TRBJ2-1, with 13 bases identical to TRBD2. Germline values: CDR1 LNHNV, CDR2 YYDKDF (reference sequence). This CDR3 spans 18 amino acids. The junction had 5 bases not matched to a gene; V was cut back by 0 bases and J by 3 bases. This CDR3 reads CATSRDTSGREYYNEQFF. CDR3 coding DNA: TGTGCCACCAGCAGAGACACTAGCGGGAGGGAGTACTACAATGAGCAGTTCTTC.

The CDR3 bases are TGTGCCAGCAACAACCAGGGCAACACTGAAGCTTTCTTT. This codes for CASNNQGNTEAFF. The rearrangement links TRBV11-2 to TRBJ1-1, with D possibly matching TRBD1 (5 bases). The CDR3 is 13 amino acids. Per the germline V gene, CDR1 is SGHAT and CDR2 is FQNNGV. V was trimmed by 7 bases and J by 2 bases, leaving 11 bases between them.

The rearrangement uses TRBV28 and TRBJ2-4; D gene uncertain. CDR1 MDHEN and CDR2 SYDVKM come from the germline V gene. Trimming took off 10 bases at V and 2 bases at J, with 18 bases between the two ends. The CDR3 contains 15 residues. The CDR3 sequence is CATLGERRTKNIQYF. CDR3 nucleotide sequence: TGTGCCACTCTTGGGGAAAGGAGAACCAAAAACATTCAGTACTTC.

The rearrangement links TRBV29-1 to TRBJ1-1; D unresolved. Looked up from germline, CDR1 is SQVTM and CDR2 is ANQGSEA. The CDR3 spans 12 residues. Trimming took off 5 bases at V and 3 bases at J, with 10 bases between the two ends. The CDR3 DNA reads TGCAGCGTTAGCCCAACCCACACTGAAGCTTTCTTT. It is translated as CSVSPTHTEAFF.

This chain links TRBV11-2 with TRBJ1-1; possibly TRBD1 for D (6 bases). Per the germline V gene, CDR1 is SGHAT and CDR2 is FQNNGV. The germline V and J ends were trimmed by 5 bases and 2 bases, with 12 bases remaining between them. The CDR3 has 14 amino acids. The CDR3 DNA reads TGTGCCAGCAGCCTAACACAGGGAAACACTGAAGCTTTCTTT. Translated, it gives CASSLTQGNTEAFF.

V gene TRBV7-9 combines with J gene TRBJ2-5; D call uncertain. This CDR3 has 15 amino acids. The V gene lost 0 bases and the J gene lost 2 bases, with 10 bases spanning the gap. The germline CDR1 and CDR2 sequences are SEHNR and FQNEAQ (reference sequence). In nucleotides, the CDR3 is TGTGCCAGCAGCTTAGCGGGTCGGCTTCAAGAGACCCAGTACTTC. It codes for CASSLAGRLQETQYF.

J is TRBJ1-2 and V is TRBV9; D not certain. The germline CDR1 and CDR2 sequences are SGDLS and YYNGEE. Trimming took 4 bases from V and 5 from J, leaving 12 bases between them. The CDR3 length is 13 residues. In DNA form, the CDR3 reads TGTGCCAGCAGCACCACCGACGGATATGGCTACACCTTC. It encodes CASSTTDGYGYTF.